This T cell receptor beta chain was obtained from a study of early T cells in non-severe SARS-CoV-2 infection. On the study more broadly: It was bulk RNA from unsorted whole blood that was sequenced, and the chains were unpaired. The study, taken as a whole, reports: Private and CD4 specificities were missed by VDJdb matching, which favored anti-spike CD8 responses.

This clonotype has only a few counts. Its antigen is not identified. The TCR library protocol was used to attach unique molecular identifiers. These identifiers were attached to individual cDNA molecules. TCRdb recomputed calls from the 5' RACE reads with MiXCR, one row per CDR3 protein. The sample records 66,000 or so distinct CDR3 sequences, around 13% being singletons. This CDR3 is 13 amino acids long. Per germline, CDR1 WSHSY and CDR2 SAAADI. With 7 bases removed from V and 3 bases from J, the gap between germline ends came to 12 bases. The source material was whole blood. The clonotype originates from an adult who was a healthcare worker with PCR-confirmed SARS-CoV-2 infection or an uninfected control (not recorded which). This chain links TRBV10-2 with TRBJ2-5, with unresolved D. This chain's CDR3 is CASKTGYEETQYF. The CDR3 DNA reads TGCGCCAGCAAGACCGGGTACGAAGAGACCCAGTACTTC.